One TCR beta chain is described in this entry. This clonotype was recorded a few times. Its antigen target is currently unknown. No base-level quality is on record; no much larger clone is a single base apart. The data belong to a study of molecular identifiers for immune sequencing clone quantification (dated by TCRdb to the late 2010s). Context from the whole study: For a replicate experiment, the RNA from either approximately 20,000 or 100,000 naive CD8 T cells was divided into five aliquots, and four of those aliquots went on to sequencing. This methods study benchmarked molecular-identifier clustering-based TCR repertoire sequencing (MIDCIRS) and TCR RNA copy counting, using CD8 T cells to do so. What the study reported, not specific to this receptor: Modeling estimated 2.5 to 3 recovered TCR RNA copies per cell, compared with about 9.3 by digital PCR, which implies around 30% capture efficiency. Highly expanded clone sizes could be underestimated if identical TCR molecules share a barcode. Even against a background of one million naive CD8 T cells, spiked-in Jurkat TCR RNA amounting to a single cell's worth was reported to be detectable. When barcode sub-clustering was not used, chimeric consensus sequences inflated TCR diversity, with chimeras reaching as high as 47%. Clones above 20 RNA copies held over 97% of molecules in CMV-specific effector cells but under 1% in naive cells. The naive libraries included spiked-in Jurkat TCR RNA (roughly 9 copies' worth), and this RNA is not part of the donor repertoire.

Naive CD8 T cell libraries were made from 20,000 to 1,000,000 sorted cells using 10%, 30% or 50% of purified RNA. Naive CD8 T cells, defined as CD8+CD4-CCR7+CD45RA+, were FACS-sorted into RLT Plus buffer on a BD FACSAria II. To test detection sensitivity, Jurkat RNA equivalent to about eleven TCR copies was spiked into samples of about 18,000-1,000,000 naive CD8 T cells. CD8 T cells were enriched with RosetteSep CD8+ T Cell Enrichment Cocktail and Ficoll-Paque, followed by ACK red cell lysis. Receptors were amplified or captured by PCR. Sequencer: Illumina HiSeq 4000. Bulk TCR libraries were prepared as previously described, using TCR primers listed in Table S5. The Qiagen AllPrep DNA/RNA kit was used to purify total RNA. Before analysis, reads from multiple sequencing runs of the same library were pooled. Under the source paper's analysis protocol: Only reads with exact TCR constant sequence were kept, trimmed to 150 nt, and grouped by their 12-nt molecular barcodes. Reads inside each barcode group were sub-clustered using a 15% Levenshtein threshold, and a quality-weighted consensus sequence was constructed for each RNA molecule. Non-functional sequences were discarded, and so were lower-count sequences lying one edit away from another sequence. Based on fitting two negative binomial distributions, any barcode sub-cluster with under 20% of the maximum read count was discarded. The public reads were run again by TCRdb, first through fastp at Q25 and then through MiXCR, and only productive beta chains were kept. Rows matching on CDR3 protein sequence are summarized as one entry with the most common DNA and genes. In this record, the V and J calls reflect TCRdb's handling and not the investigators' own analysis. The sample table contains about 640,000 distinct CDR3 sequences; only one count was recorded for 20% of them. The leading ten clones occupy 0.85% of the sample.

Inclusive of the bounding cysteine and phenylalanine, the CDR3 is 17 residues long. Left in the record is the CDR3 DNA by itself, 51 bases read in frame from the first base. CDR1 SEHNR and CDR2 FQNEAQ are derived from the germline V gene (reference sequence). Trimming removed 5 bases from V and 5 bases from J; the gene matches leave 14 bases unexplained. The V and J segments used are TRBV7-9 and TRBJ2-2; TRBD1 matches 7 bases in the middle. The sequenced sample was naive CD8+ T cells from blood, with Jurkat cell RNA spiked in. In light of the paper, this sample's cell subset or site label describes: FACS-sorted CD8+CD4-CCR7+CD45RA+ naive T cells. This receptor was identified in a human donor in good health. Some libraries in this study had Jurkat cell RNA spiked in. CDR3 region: CASSPVYLDRVTGELFF. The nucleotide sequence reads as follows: TGTGCCAGCAGCCCCGTATACCTTGACAGGGTTACCGGGGAGCTGTTTTTT.